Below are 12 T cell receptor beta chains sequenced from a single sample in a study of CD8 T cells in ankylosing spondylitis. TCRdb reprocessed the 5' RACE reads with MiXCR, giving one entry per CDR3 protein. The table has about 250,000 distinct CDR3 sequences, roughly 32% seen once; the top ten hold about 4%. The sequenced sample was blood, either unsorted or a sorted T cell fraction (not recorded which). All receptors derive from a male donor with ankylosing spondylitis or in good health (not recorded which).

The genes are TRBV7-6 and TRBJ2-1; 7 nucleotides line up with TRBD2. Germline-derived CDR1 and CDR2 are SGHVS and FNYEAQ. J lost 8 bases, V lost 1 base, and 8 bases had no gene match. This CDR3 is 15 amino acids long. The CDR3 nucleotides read TGTGCCAGCAGCTTAGGGATGGGAGGGAGCGATGAGCAGTTCTTC. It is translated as CASSLGMGGSDEQFF.

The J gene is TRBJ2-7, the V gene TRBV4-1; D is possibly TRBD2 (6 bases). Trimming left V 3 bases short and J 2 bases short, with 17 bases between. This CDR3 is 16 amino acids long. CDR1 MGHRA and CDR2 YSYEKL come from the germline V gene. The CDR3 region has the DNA TGCGCCAGCAGCCATCCGGGACTTAGCCCTACCTACGAGCAGTACTTC. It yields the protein CASSHPGLSPTYEQYF.

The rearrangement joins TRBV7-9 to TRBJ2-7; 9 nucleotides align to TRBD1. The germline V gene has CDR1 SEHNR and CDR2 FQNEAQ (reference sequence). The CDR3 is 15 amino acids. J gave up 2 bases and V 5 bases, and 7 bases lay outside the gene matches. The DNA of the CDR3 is TGTGCCAGCAGCAAACGACAGGGGGGTCCCTACGAGCAGTACTTC. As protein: CASSKRQGGPYEQYF.

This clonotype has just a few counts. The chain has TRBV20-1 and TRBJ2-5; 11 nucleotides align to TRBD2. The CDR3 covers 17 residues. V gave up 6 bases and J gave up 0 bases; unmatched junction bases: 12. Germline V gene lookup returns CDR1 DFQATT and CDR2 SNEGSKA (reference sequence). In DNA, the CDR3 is TGCAGTGCAGACCGGGAGACTAGCGGGGCGTACCAAGAGACCCAGTACTTC. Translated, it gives CSADRETSGAYQETQYF.

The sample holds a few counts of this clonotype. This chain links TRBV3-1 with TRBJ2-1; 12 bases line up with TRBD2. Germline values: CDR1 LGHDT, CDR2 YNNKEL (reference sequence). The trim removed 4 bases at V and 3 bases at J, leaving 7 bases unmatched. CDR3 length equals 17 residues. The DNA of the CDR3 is TGTGCCAGCAGCCCCTTTGTGGGACTAGCGGGCTACAATGAGCAGTTCTTC. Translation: CASSPFVGLAGYNEQFF.

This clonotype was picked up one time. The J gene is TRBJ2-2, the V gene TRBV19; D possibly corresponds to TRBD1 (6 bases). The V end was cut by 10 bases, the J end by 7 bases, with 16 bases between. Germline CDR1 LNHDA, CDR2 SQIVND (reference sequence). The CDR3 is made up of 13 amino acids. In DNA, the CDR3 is TGTGCCACCACTTCGAGGGGACACGGGGAGCTGTTTTTT. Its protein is CATTSRGHGELFF.

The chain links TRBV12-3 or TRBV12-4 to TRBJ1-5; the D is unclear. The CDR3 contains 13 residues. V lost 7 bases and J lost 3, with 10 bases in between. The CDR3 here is CASTSGYNQPQHF. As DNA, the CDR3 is TGTGCCAGCACCTCCGGCTACAATCAGCCCCAGCATTTT.

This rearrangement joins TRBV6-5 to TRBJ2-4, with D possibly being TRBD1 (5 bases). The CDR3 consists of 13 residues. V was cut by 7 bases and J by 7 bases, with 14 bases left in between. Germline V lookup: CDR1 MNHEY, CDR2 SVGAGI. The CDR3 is CASTSPWGNIQYF. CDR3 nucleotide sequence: TGTGCCAGCACTTCCCCGTGGGGCAACATTCAGTACTTC.

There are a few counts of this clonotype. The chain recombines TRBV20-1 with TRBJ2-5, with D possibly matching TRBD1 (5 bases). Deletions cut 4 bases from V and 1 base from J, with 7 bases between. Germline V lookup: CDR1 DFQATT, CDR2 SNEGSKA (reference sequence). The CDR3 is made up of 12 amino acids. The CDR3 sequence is CSATTAQETQYF. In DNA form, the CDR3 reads TGCAGTGCTACGACAGCCCAAGAGACCCAGTACTTC.

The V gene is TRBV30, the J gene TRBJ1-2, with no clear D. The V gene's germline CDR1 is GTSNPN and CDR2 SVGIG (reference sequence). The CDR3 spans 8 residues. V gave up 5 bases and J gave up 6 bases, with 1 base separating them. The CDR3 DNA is TGTGCCTGGGATGGCTACACCTTC. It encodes CAWDGYTF.

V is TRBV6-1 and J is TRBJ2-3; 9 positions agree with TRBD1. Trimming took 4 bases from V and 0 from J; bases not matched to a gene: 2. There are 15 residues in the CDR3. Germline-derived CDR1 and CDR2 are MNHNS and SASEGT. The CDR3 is CASSVGTGSTDTQYF. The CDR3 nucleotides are TGTGCCAGCAGTGTTGGGACAGGGAGCACAGATACGCAGTATTTT.

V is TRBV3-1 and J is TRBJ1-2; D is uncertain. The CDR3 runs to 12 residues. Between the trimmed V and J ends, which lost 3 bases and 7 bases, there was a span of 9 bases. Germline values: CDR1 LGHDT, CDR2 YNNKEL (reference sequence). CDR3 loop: CASSQTRGGYTF. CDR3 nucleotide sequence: TGTGCCAGCAGCCAGACAAGAGGTGGCTACACCTTC.